This T cell receptor (beta chain) was sequenced for a study of beta chain features in type 1 diabetes. Study-level results: Comparison showed that naive, central memory and Treg TCRB repertoires appeared more similar among patients than among healthy donors. Small HLA sub-analyses could not settle whether HLA shapes TCRB rearrangement.

Details on this clone: Its antigen remains unknown.

The CDR3 is 19 amino acids. CDR1 is MGHRA and CDR2 is YSYEKL in the germline V gene. The V and J ends lost 0 bases and 4 bases respectively, with 22 bases between them. The isolated RNA, all of it, was reverse transcribed, so expressed TCRB transcripts were what got sequenced. Here immunoSEQ multiplex PCR was the method, and the copy in TCRdb shows in-frame clones only, minus some. The sample records about 410,000 clones, approximately 15% being singletons. The receptor was derived from a man aged 25 to 40 in good health. This sequence joins TRBV4-1 and TRBJ2-1, with D possibly TRBD2 on 7 matching bases. The source material was naive CD4+ T cells from blood. Here the CDR3 reads CASSQEPLADLGTYNEQFF. The DNA for the CDR3 is TGCGCCAGCAGCCAAGAGCCCCTAGCGGATCTCGGGACATACAATGAGCAGTTCTTC.